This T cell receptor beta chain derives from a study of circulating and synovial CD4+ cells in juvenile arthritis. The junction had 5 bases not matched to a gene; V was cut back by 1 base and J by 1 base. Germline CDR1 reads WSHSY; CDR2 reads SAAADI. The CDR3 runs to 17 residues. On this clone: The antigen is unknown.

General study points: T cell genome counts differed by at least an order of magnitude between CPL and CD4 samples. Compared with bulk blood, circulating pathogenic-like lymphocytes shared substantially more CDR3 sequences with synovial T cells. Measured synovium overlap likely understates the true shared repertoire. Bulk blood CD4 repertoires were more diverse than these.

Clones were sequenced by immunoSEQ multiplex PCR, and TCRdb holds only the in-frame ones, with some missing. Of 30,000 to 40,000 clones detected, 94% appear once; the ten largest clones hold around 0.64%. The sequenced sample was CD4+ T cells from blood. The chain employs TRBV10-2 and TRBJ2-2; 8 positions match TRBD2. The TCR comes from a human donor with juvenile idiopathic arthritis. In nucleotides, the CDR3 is TGCGCCAGCAGTGAGTTTCTTAGCGGGGTGAACACCGGGGAGCTGTTTTTT. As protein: CASSEFLSGVNTGELFF.